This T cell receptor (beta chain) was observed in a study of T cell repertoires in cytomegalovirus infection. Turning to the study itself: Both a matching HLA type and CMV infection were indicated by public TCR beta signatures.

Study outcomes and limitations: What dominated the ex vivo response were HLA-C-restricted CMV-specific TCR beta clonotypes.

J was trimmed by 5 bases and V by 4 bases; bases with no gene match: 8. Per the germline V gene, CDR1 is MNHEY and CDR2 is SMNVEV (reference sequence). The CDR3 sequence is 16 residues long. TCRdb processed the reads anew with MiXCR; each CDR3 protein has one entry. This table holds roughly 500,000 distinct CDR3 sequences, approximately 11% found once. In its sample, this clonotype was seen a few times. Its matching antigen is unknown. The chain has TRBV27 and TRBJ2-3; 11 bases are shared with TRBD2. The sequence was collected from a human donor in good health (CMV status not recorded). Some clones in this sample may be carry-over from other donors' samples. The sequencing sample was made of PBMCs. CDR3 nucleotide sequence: TGTGCCAGCAGTTCCCGACTAGCGGGGATTGAAGATACGCAGTATTTT. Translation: CASSSRLAGIEDTQYF.